This T cell receptor (beta chain) is from a study of long-term antiretroviral therapy in people with HIV. At the level of the study: Collection of the earliest samples took place about a decade ahead of the 2015 immediate-ART recommendation. Overall study findings and caveats: No data on ART adherence, viral resistance or therapy changes. ART-treated samples gained diversity yet remained below transplant donor controls.

As for this clone: The antigen remains undetermined.

Runs used v3.0 of the immunoSEQ assay and were done at survey level. Libraries were prepared by immunoSEQ multiplex PCR; TCRdb keeps only in-frame clonotypes and omits some of them. This table holds fewer than 30,000 clones, roughly 86% found once. Participants who had HIV were, without exception, treated in the United States. The material was unsorted PBMCs, obtained 0.8 years after starting antiretroviral therapy. This TCR was sampled from a woman in her thirties with HIV.

The CDR3 DNA reads TGTGCCGTCTGGGCCTCCGGGGTTACTGTAGGCGGGGAGCTGTTTTTT. Translated: CAVWASGVTVGGELFF. The chain carries TRBV5-4 and TRBJ2-2; D possibly corresponds to TRBD2 (5 bases). This CDR3 has 16 residues. The germline V and J ends were trimmed by 10 bases and 7 bases, with 26 bases remaining between them. In germline, CDR1 is SGHNT, CDR2 YYREEE (reference sequence). Drawing the rest from reference TRBV5-4 and TRBJ2-2, the complete variable domain is ETGVTQSPTHLIKTRGQQVTLRCSSQSGHNTVSWYQQALGQGPQFIFQYYREEENGRGNFPPRFSGLQFPNYSSELNVNALELDDSALYLCAVWASGVTVGGELFFGEGSRLTVL.